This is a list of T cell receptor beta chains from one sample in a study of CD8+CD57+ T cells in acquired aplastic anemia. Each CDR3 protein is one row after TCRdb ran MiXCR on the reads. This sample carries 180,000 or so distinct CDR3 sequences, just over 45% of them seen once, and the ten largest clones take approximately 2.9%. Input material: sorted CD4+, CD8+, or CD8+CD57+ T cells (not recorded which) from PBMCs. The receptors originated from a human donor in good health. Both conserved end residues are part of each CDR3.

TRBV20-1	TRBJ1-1	CSAGVRQNTEAFF
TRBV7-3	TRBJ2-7	CASSYAGGAYFYEQYF
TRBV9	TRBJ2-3	CASSVASHSDTQYF
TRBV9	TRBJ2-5	CANSFALDRGGETQYF
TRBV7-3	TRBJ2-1	CASSLAGGPFNEQFF
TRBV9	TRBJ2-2	CASSVDSNTGELFF
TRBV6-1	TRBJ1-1	CASRTGKFGLSNTEAFF
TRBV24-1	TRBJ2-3	CATSDSSQGWNTDTQYF
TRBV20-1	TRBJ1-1	CSAKLVRASLAFF
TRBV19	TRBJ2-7	CASSRGGTGGLYEQYF
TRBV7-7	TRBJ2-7	CASSLEQGAEQYF
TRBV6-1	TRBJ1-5	CASSVDGANQPQHF
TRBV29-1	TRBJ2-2	CSVRAGQGATGELFF
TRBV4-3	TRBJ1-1	CASSQGRNTEAFF
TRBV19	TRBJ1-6	CASSTTGTGDNSPLHF
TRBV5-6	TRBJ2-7	CASSLVIRDGSYEQYF
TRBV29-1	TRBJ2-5	CSVYRTGETQYF
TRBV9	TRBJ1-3	CASSVTGAGNTIYF
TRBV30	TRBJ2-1	CAWSASVSPFF
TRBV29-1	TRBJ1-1	CSTRRATEAFF
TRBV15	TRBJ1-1	CATSRDRGTGATEAFF
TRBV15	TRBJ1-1	CATSREARGTEAFF
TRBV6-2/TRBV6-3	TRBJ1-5	CASRQGNSNQPQHF
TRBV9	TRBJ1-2	CASSLQQGGGYTF
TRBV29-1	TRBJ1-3	CSALGPRDTIYF
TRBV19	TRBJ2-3	CASTPGDSTDTQYF
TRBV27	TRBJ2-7	CASRSAGLFWEQYF
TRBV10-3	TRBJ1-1	CAIRVPNTEAFF
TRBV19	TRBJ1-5	CASSRGIRNQPQHF
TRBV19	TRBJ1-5	CASSMGTAYSNQPQHF
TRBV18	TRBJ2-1	CASSKSGTNNEQFF
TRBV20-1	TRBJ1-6	CSARSVARADSPLHF
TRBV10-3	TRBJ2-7	CASDSDLYEQYF
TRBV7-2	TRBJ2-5	CASSSQGSGETQYF
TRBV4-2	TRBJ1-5	CASSPRDRENQPQHF
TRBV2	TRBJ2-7	CASRTRGVTYEQYF
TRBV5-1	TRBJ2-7	CASSLKGSTYEQYF
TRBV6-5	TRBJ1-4	CASSYSWLSTNEKLFF